The 22 T cell receptor beta chains below were found in one sample sequenced in a study of graft-versus-host responses after intestinal transplantation. This table comes from immunoSEQ multiplex PCR, and its TCRdb copy is limited to in-frame clones, with some not included. The table has over 45,000 clones, around 90% seen once. The specimen comprised PBMCs, sampled 26 days after transplant. These receptor sequences come from a human patient who received an intestinal transplant, so some T cells may come from the graft donor.

The V and J genes are TRBV11-1 and TRBJ2-5; maybe TRBD2 (7 bases). CDR3 length: 15 residues. With 5 bases removed from V and 9 bases from J, the gap between germline ends came to 22 bases. CDR1 and CDR2 (germline): SGHAT, FQDESV (reference sequence). The CDR3 here is CASSPGPGGATAQYF. The CDR3 nucleotides are TGTGCCAGCAGCCCGGGTCCGGGGGGCGCGACGGCCCAGTACTTC.

The V and J genes are TRBV19 and TRBJ2-1; tentative D call: TRBD1 (5 bases). This CDR3 has 17 amino acids. V dropped 0 bases and J dropped 2 bases, with 14 bases sitting between them. Germline V gene lookup returns CDR1 LNHDA and CDR2 SQIVND (reference sequence). The CDR3, as DNA: TGTGCCAGTAGTATAGACGCCTCAGGGTCCCCCTACAATGAGCAGTTCTTC. Residues: CASSIDASGSPYNEQFF.

The V gene is TRBV10-3, the J gene TRBJ1-6, with D possibly matching TRBD1 (5 bases). Germline-derived CDR1 and CDR2 are ENHRY and SYGVKD. The CDR3 has 16 residues. The germline V and J ends were trimmed by 3 bases and 2 bases, with 11 bases remaining between them. This CDR3 reads CAISDDSIPYNSPLHF. The CDR3 region has the DNA TGTGCCATCAGTGACGACAGTATCCCCTATAATTCACCCCTCCACTTT.

This rearrangement joins TRBV6-6 to TRBJ2-7; 7 bases match TRBD1. This CDR3 has 13 residues. The V gene end was trimmed by 6 bases and the J gene end by 4 bases; junction bases not matched to a gene: 6. Per the germline V gene, CDR1 is MNHNY and CDR2 is SVGAGI (reference sequence). Here the CDR3 reads CASRETGKYEQYV. In DNA, the CDR3 is TGTGCCAGCAGGGAGACAGGGAAATACGAGCAGTACGTC.

The genes are TRBV7-6 and TRBJ2-1; TRBD2 agrees at 13 bases. The CDR3 length is 16 residues. V dropped 1 base and J dropped 5; count of bases not matched to a gene: 2. Per the germline V gene, CDR1 is SGHVS and CDR2 is FNYEAQ. The CDR3 region is CASSLGGLAGDNEQFF. The CDR3 region has the DNA TGTGCCAGCAGCTTAGGAGGACTAGCGGGGGACAATGAGCAGTTCTTC.

The chain links TRBV7-2 to TRBJ2-7, with 7 bases that match TRBD2. Unmatched junction bases numbered 13, after V lost 1 base and J lost 7 bases. The length of the CDR3 is 16 residues. Germline V gene data show CDR1 as SGHTA and CDR2 as FQGNSA. The CDR3 DNA reads as TGTGCCAGCAGCTTAGAGGCCGGGGGGAGCCTCTGGGAGCAGTACTTC. This gives the protein CASSLEAGGSLWEQYF.

V gene TRBV7-9 combines with J gene TRBJ2-6; D unresolved. Trimming cost V 1 base and J 2 bases, with 12 bases left between them. The CDR3 has 17 amino acids. Germline-derived CDR1 and CDR2 are SEHNR and FQNEAQ (reference sequence). The CDR3 DNA follows: TGTGCCAGCAGCTTAGGTCTGGGCAGGACTGGGGCCAACGTCCTGACTTTC. It specifies CASSLGLGRTGANVLTF. Full variable domain (remainder filled in from reference TRBV7-9 and TRBJ2-6): DTGVSQNPRHKITKRGQNVTFRCDPISEHNRLYWYRQTLGQGPEFLTYFQNEAQLEKSRLLSDRFSAERPKGSFSTLEIQRTEQGDSAMYLCASSLGLGRTGANVLTFGAGSRLTVL.

The CDR3 DNA reads as TGTGCCAGCAGTTCAAAGATGGGACAGGGGATCACTGAAGCTTTCTTT. Protein: CASSSKMGQGITEAFF. This sequence joins TRBV28 and TRBJ1-1; 10 bases align to TRBD1. Germline assignment: CDR1 MDHEN and CDR2 SYDVKM. This CDR3 has 16 amino acids. The V and J ends lost 4 bases and 4 bases, in that order; junction bases with no gene match: 9.

Written as DNA, the CDR3 is TGTGCCAGCCTTTCTCGCAGGGGGATAAACACTGAAGCTTTCTTT. It yields the protein CASLSRRGINTEAFF. The rearrangement links TRBV19 to TRBJ1-1, with 7 bases identical to TRBD1. V trimming: 9 bases; J trimming: 2 bases; junction bases outside the gene matches: 12. The CDR3 length is 15 residues. Germline lookup yields CDR1 LNHDA and CDR2 SQIVND (reference sequence).

The chain joins TRBV6-6 to TRBJ1-5, with a tentative D call TRBD1 (6 bases). The ends were cut back, 6 bases at V and 3 bases at J, with 15 bases in the middle. The CDR3 covers 15 residues. Germline values: CDR1 MNHNY, CDR2 SVGAGI (reference sequence). The CDR3 loop reads CASRKQPGDNQPQHF. As DNA, the CDR3 is TGTGCCAGCAGAAAACAACCAGGGGACAATCAGCCCCAGCATTTT.

The rearrangement links TRBV4-2 to TRBJ1-5, with TRBD1 matching 7 bases. V was clipped by 1 base and J by 3 bases; unmatched bases: 3. The length of the CDR3 is 15 residues. Germline assignment: CDR1 LGHNA and CDR2 YNFKEQ. For the CDR3, the DNA is TGTGCCAGCAGCCAAGCTGGGACAGTCAATCAGCCCCAGCATTTT. Its protein is CASSQAGTVNQPQHF.

The chain carries TRBV28 and TRBJ2-7; 8 bases agree with TRBD2. The CDR3 totals 12 residues. Germline V gene data show CDR1 as MDHEN and CDR2 as SYDVKM. Trimming removed 10 bases from V and 3 bases from J; junction bases left unmatched: 5. CDR3 protein: CATQTSGYEQYF. The CDR3 coding sequence is TGTGCCACTCAAACTAGCGGCTACGAGCAGTACTTC.

The CDR3: CASSQGLAGASNTGELFF. Here the CDR3 DNA reads TGTGCCAGCTCACAAGGACTAGCGGGGGCCTCGAACACCGGGGAGCTGTTTTTT. This chain joins TRBV18 and TRBJ2-2; 13 bases align to TRBD2. V lost 4 bases to trimming and J lost 0 bases; unmatched junction nucleotides: 5. This CDR3 is built from 18 residues. The germline CDR1 and CDR2 sequences are KGHSH and LQKENI.

The genes are TRBV19 and TRBJ1-5, with D perhaps matching TRBD1 (6 bases). The V gene lost 5 bases and the J gene lost 0 bases, with 11 bases spanning the gap. In germline, CDR1 is LNHDA, CDR2 SQIVND (reference sequence). The CDR3 spans 15 residues. The CDR3 is CASSPGDYSNQPQHF. The CDR3 region has the DNA TGTGCCAGTAGTCCAGGGGATTATAGCAATCAGCCCCAGCATTTT.

V and J are TRBV28 and TRBJ2-2; maybe TRBD1 (6 bases). CDR1 and CDR2 (germline): MDHEN, SYDVKM. This CDR3 is built from 17 residues. V lost 8 bases and J lost 1, with 20 bases in between. CDR3 nucleotides: TGTGCCAGCCTTTCCCCTTTGACAGGCGGGAACACCGGGGAGCTGTTTTTT. Translation gives CASLSPLTGGNTGELFF.

The chain couples TRBV28 to TRBJ2-3; D might be TRBD2 (6 bases). With 6 bases removed from V and 2 bases from J, the gap between germline ends came to 18 bases. The CDR3 length is 16 residues. CDR1 is MDHEN and CDR2 is SYDVKM in the germline V gene. CDR3: CASSPDWRDATDTQYF. The CDR3 region has the DNA TGTGCCAGCAGCCCCGACTGGCGGGACGCCACAGATACGCAGTATTTT.

The rearrangement links TRBV27 to TRBJ2-1; TRBD2 agrees at 12 bases. The CDR3 is 17 amino acids. The V and J ends lost 2 bases and 9 bases, in that order; junction bases with no gene match: 11. Germline assignment: CDR1 MNHEY and CDR2 SMNVEV (reference sequence). The CDR3 bases are TGTGCCAGCAGTTTAAACCCTAGCGGGAGGGCGGTGTTTGAGCAGTTCTTC. It codes for CASSLNPSGRAVFEQFF.

The chain employs TRBV7-2 and TRBJ2-1, with 10 bases fitting TRBD2. Germline lookup yields CDR1 SGHTA and CDR2 FQGNSA. The CDR3 is 18 amino acids. The ends lost 2 bases at V and 4 bases at J; junction bases unmatched: 11. As DNA, the CDR3 is TGTGCCAGCAGCTTATGGTCGGCTAGCGGGAGCGCGTACAATGAGCAGTTCTTC. This encodes CASSLWSASGSAYNEQFF.

V is TRBV10-3 and J is TRBJ2-1; the match to TRBD2 covers 11 bases. The CDR3 is made up of 16 amino acids. V lost 4 bases to trimming and J lost 5 bases; unmatched junction nucleotides: 7. Germline values: CDR1 ENHRY, CDR2 SYGVKD. The CDR3 loop reads CAISGPTSGGNNEQFF. The CDR3 region has the DNA TGTGCCATCAGTGGCCCCACTAGCGGGGGCAACAATGAGCAGTTCTTC.

The chain joins TRBV9 to TRBJ1-6; 7 bases map to TRBD1. CDR1 SGDLS and CDR2 YYNGEE come from the germline V gene. The CDR3 loop spans 18 amino acids. Trimming cost V 4 bases and J 10 bases; bases outside gene matches: 20. DNA of the CDR3: TGTGCCAGCAGCTCCCAGGACGGACCGACAGGGTTCAGGTCACCCCTCCACTTT. As protein: CASSSQDGPTGFRSPLHF.

The chain recombines TRBV5-6 with TRBJ2-5; 7 nucleotides agree with TRBD1. Germline trimming cut 6 bases from V and 5 bases from J; bases unmatched to any gene: 7. This CDR3 contains 13 residues. The germline gives CDR1 SGHDT, CDR2 YYEEEE. The chain's CDR3 is CASIAGGGETQYF. CDR3 in DNA: TGTGCCAGCATTGCAGGGGGTGGGGAGACCCAGTACTTC.

CDR3 protein: CASSPVPPTGSNEKLFF. The CDR3 DNA follows: TGTGCCAGCAGCCCAGTACCCCCGACAGGGTCTAATGAAAAACTGTTTTTT. The chain combines TRBV7-9 with TRBJ1-4, with 7 bases fitting TRBD1. There are 17 residues in the CDR3. J was trimmed by 3 bases and V by 5 bases; bases with no gene match: 12. Germline V lookup: CDR1 SEHNR, CDR2 FQNEAQ (reference sequence).